The T cell receptor (beta chain) under discussion was sequenced for a study of beta chain features in type 1 diabetes. In regard to this clone: What it binds is unknown.

The sequenced template was cDNA made from the entire isolated RNA. The assay was immunoSEQ multiplex PCR, and TCRdb's table has in-frame clones only and misses some. The sample includes about 270,000 clones, roughly an eighth of them seen just once. Study-wide results and limits: Patients' naive, central memory and regulatory TCRB repertoires appeared more alike than those of healthy donors. When Type 1 diabetes patients were examined, their TCRB CDR3s proved moderately but significantly shorter in all four CD4+ subsets.

This sequence originates from a man aged 30-40 years with type 1 diabetes. Source material: naive CD4+ T cells from blood.

Here the CDR3 reads CASSPGSDLETQYF. CDR3 coding DNA: TGTGCCAGTAGTCCCGGGAGTGATCTTGAGACCCAGTACTTC. The chain is built from TRBV19 and TRBJ2-5, with D possibly matching TRBD2 (6 bases). V shed 5 bases and J shed 5 bases, with 15 bases lying between them. CDR3 size: 14 residues. Germline V lookup: CDR1 LNHDA, CDR2 SQIVND (reference sequence).